One T cell receptor beta chain is described in this entry. Its antigen is still unknown. No much larger clone exists at a distance of one base, and base qualities are not known. Enrolling through a virtual design, the prospective study's participants ranged in age from roughly 18 to 95 years and lived across 24 United States geographic areas. In the prospective study, participants were assigned to cohorts based on the clinical history participants reported in a screening survey and a study questionnaire. Recovered participants in ImmuneRACE Cohort 3 were defined as having two consecutive negative NP/OP PCR tests, clearance from a healthcare professional, or resolution of symptoms. Each participant in the prospective study had whole blood, serum and a nasopharyngeal or oropharyngeal swab collected by mobile phlebotomists. Prospective study participants could optionally give additional blood draws and questionnaires over a 2-month period. Blood samples from the prospective study were shipped frozen or at room temperature prior to DNA extraction.

This sample was taken from a study of blood T cell repertoires in COVID-19 (dated by TCRdb to 2019 to 2021). Regarding the research as a whole: Samples from collaborators originated in the United States, Italy and Spain and spanned both the acute and convalescent phases of COVID-19. The prospective study material was composed of cDNA or gDNA derived from T cells, B-cell-depleted T cells, or PBMCs. The dataset comprised deeply sampled blood TCRbeta repertoires from subjects exposed to, actively infected with, or recovered from COVID-19. The repertoires were released in a freely available public database meant as a resource for research on the immune response to SARS-CoV-2. Samples were obtained from the ongoing ImmuneRACE study (first 160 participants) and from 950 to 1,500 subjects provided by 6 global collaborators. A de-identified subject ID, COVID-19 status, age in years and sex were almost always included in the sample metadata. HLA class I and class II types, where available, came from metadata supplied by the sample provider rather than from assay-based typing. Overall study results and their limits: The amount of clinical and demographic metadata varied by source and participant and was provided uncurated.

The CDR3 runs 16 amino acids, cysteine and phenylalanine included. The only DNA kept is the CDR3, 48 bases in frame from the first base. The junction shows trimming of 0 bases on V and 0 bases on J, plus 12 bases between the germline ends. CDR1 and CDR2 were assigned from the germline V gene (reference sequence) as SGHKS and YYEKEE. TCRbeta CDR3 regions were amplified from genomic DNA using the immunoSEQ Assay, a bias-controlled multiplex PCR. Concerning the study's data processing: The number of nucleated cells in each sample was estimated from the amplification of reference gene primers within the assay. To quantify the absolute abundance of each unique TCRbeta CDR3 rearrangement, sequence reads were collapsed and filtered. Productive Simpson clonality was computed per sample as the square root of Simpson's diversity index over productive rearrangements. TCRdb provides this immuneACCESS table in a form limited to in-frame rearrangements. Some clones are lacking; in checked studies, under half of them reflect an unresolved V gene, and why the rest are absent is not known. That table gives V, J and clone size, and the DNA gave D and trimming. This sample has 180,000 or so clones in its table, and around 80% of those were observed once. Together, the top ten hold around 15% of the sample.

The rearranged chain carries TRBV5-5 and TRBJ1-2, with no D gene named confidently. Sequencing used PBMCs or T cells enriched from blood (not recorded which). The TCR was taken from a man in his fifties or sixties who had recovered from COVID-19. The nucleotides are TGTGCCAGCAGCTTGGTTGAAGACTCAGCTAACTATGGCTACACCTTC. This is translated as CASSLVEDSANYGYTF.